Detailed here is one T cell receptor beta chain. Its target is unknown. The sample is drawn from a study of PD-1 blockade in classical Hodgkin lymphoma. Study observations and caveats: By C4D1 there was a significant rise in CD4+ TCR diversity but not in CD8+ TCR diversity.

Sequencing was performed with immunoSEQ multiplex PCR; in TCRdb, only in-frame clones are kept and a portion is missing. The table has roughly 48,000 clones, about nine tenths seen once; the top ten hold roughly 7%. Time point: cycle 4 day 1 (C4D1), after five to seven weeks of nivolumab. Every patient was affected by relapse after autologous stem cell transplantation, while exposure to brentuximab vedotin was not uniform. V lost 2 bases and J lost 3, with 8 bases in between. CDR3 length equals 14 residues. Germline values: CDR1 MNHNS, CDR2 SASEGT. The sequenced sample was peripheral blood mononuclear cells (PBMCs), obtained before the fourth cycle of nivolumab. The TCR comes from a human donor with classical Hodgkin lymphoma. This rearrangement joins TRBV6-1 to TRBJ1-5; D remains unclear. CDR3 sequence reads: CASSELRFNQPQHF. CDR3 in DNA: TGTGCCAGCAGTGAACTCAGATTCAATCAGCCCCAGCATTTT.